This TCR beta chain was documented in a study of T cell clones after liver transplantation. Across the study: HCV positivity affected three of eight recipients; the rest lacked autoimmune or viral indications. Subjects received no induction therapy and standard immunosuppression until randomization at 12-24 months post-transplant. The study's findings and limits: The donor-reactive repertoire was only partly measurable in a couple of subjects, lacking donor cells. Post-transplant, graft-donor-reactive CD4 TCRbeta sequences in blood dropped significantly in most of the 8 subjects.

Only in-frame clones appear in the TCRdb table, and some are missing; sequencing was by immunoSEQ multiplex PCR. The sample records fewer than 110,000 clones, about 86% being singletons. The CDR3 sequence is 14 residues long. Germline values: CDR1 MNHEY, CDR2 SMNVEV (reference sequence). V was shortened by 10 bases and J by 1 base, with 16 bases between the two germline ends. A remark on this clone: Its antigen is undetermined.

The clonotype originates from a human patient who received a liver transplant. The graft donor may account for some of the T cells. The material sequenced was CD4+ T cells from blood, taken approximately 50 months after liver transplant. The gene calls are TRBV27 and TRBJ1-1; a possible D gene is TRBD1 (5 bases). The CDR3 here is CATSRAGGNTEAFF. The CDR3 bases are TGTGCCACCTCAAGGGCGGGGGGGAACACTGAAGCTTTCTTT.